The following is a T cell receptor (beta chain) sequence with its context. The CDR3 has 18 residues. J was trimmed by 1 base and V by 7 bases; bases with no gene match: 12. TCRdb used MiXCR to reprocess the 5' RACE reads, holding one entry per CDR3 protein. The sample shows over 55,000 distinct CDR3 sequences, just under 30% of them seen only once. V is TRBV12-3 or TRBV12-4 and J is TRBJ2-6, with 8 bases matching TRBD1. Sequencing was performed on tumor-infiltrating naive CD4+ T cells sorted from the breast tumor. Subset denoted: naive CD4+ T cells, CD4+CD45RA+CD25-. The clonotype originates from a female donor with breast cancer. The CDR3 coding sequence is TGTGCCAGCATTTATAGGACAGGGCTTTCTTCTGGGGCCAACGTCCTGACTTTC. Its protein is CASIYRTGLSSGANVLTF.